This TCR beta chain was profiled in a study of blood T cell repertoires in COVID-19. Study as a whole: PBMCs, B-cell-depleted T cells, or T cells were the source of the cDNA or gDNA that made up the material.

Profiling relied on immunoSEQ multiplex PCR, and the TCRdb table lists in-frame clones only, not all of them. The profile covers about 170,000 clones, with around four fifths appearing a single time and roughly 2% taken by the ten largest. The CDR3 has 16 amino acids. The V end lost 2 bases, the J end lost 4 bases, and 14 bases lay between the germline ends. CDR1 and CDR2 (germline): KGHSH, LQKENI. The chain recombines TRBV18 with TRBJ2-2; D call uncertain. The receptor was derived from a woman of 80 years or more with acute or convalescent COVID-19. The material sequenced was peripheral blood. Here the CDR3 DNA reads TGTGCCAGCTCACCATCGTCCGGGTTACTCACCGGGGAGCTGTTTTTT. Amino acids: CASSPSSGLLTGELFF.